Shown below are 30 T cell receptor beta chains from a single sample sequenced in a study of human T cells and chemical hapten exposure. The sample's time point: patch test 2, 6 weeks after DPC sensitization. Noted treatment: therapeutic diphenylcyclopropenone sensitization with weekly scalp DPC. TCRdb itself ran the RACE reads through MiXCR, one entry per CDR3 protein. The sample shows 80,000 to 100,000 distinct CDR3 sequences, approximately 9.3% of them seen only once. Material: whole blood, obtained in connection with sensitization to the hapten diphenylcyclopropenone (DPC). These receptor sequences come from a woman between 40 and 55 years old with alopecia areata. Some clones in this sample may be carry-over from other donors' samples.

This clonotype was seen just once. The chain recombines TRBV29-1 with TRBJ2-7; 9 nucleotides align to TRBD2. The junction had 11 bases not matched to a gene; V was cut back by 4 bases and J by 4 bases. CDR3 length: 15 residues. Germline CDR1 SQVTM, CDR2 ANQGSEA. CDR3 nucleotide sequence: TGCAGCGTTGTACTTGGGACTAGCAGAGGATACGAGCAGTACTTC. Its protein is CSVVLGTSRGYEQYF.

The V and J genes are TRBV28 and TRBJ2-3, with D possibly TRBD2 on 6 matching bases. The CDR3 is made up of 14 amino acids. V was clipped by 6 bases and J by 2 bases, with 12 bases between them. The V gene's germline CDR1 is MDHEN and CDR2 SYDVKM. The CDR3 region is CASSTGTHTDTQYF. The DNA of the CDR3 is TGTGCCAGCAGCACCGGGACTCACACAGATACGCAGTATTTT.

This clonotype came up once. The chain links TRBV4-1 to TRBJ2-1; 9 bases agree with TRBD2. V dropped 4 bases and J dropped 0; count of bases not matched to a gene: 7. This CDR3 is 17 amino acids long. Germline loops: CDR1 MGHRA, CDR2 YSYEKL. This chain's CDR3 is CASSRTSAQSSYNEQFF. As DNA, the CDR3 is TGCGCCAGCAGCCGGACTAGCGCACAGAGCTCCTACAATGAGCAGTTCTTC.

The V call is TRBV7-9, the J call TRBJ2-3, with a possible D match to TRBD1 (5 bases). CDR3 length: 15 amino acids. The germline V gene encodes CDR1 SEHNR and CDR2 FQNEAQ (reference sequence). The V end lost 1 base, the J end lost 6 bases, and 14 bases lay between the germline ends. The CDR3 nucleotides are TGTGCCAGCAGCTTAGAGGGGTGGGGCCCCGATACGCAGTATTTT. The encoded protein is CASSLEGWGPDTQYF.

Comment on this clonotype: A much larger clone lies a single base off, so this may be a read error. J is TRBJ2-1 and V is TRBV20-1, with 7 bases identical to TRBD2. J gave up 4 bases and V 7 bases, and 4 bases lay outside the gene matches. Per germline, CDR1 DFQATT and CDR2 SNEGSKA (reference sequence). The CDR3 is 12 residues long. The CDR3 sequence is CSVTSVYNEQFF. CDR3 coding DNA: TGCAGTGTAACTAGCGTGTACAATGAGCAGTTCTTC.

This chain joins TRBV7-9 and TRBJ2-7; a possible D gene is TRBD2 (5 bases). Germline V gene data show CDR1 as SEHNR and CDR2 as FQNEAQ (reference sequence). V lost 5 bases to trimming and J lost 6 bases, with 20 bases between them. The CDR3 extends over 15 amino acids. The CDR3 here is CASSPGRDLVAEQYF. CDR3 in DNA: TGTGCCAGCAGCCCAGGACGGGATCTTGTCGCCGAGCAGTACTTC.

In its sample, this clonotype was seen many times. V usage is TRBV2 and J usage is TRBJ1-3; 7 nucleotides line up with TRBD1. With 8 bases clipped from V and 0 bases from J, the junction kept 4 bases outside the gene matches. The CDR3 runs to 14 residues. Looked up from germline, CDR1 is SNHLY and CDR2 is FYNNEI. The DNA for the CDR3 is TGTGCCAGCGGCGGGACAGTCTCTGGAAACACCATATATTTT. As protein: CASGGTVSGNTIYF.

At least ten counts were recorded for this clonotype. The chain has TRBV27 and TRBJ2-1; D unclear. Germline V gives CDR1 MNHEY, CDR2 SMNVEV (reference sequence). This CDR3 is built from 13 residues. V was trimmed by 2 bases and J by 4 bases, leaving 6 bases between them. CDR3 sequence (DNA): TGTGCCAGCAGTTTACAGTCATACAATGAGCAGTTCTTC. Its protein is CASSLQSYNEQFF.

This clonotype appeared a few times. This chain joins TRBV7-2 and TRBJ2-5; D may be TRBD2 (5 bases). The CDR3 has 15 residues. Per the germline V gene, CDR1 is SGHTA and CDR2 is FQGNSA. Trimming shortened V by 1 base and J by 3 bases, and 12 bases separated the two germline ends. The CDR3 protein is CASSLGLGVKETQYF. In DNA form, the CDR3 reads TGTGCCAGCAGCTTAGGATTGGGAGTTAAAGAGACCCAGTACTTC.

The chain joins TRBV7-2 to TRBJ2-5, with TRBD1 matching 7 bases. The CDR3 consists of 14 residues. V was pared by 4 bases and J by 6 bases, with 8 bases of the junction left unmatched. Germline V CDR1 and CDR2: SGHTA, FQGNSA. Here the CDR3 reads CASSSRQGTKTQYF. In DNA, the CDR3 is TGTGCCAGCAGCTCGAGACAGGGAACGAAGACCCAGTACTTC.

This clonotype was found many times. DNA for the CDR3: TGTGCCAGCTCCGGGCAACAGACCCAGTACTTC. It codes for CASSGQQTQYF. The V gene is TRBV3-1, the J gene TRBJ2-5; D is undetermined. The V end lost 8 bases, the J end lost 6 bases, and 10 bases lay between the germline ends. The CDR3 is made up of 11 amino acids. Germline CDR1 is LGHDT and CDR2 is YNNKEL (reference sequence).

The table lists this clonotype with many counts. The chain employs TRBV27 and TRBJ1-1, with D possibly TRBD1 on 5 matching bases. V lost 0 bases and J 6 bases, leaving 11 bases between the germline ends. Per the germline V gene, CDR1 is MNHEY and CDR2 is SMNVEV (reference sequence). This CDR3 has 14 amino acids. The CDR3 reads CASSLSMGVAEAFF. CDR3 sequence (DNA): TGTGCCAGCAGTTTATCGATGGGGGTGGCTGAAGCTTTCTTT.

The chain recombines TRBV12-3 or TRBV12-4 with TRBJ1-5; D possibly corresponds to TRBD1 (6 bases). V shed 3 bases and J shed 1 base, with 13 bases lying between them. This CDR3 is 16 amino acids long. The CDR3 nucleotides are TGTGCCAGCAGTTTCGGGGGGCGCGTAAGCAATCAGCCCCAGCATTTT. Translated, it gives CASSFGGRVSNQPQHF.

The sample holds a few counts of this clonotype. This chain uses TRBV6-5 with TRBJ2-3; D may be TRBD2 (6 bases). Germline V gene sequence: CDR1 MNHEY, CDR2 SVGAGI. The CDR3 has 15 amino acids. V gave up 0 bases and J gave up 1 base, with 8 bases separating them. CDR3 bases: TGTGCCAGCAGTTACTCGGCTAGCGGCACAGATACGCAGTATTTT. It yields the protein CASSYSASGTDTQYF.

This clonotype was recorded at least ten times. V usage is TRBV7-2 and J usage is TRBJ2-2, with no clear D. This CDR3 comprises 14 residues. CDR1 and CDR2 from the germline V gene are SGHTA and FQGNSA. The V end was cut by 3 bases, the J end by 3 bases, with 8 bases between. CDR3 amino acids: CASSLRGYTGELFF. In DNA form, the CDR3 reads TGTGCCAGCAGCTTGCGCGGCTACACCGGGGAGCTGTTTTTT.

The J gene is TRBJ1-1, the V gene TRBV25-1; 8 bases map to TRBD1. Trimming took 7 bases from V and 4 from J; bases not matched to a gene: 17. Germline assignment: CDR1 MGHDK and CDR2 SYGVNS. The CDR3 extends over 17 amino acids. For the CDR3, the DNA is TGTGCCAGCAACCCAAATCCCGGGACAGGAGGAGGCACTGAAGCTTTCTTT. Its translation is CASNPNPGTGGGTEAFF.

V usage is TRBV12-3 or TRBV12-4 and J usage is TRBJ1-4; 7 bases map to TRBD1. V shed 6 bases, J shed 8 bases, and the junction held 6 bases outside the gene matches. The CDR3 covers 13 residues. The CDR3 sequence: CASSDRANEKLFF. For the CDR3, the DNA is TGTGCCAGCAGCGACAGGGCGAACGAAAAACTGTTTTTT.

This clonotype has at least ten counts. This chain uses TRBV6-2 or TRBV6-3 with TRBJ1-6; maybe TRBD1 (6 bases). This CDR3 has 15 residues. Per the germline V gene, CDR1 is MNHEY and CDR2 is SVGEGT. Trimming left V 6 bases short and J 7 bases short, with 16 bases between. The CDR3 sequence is CASRTNDRRNSPLHF. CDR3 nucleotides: TGTGCCAGCAGAACCAACGACAGGCGAAATTCACCCCTCCACTTT.

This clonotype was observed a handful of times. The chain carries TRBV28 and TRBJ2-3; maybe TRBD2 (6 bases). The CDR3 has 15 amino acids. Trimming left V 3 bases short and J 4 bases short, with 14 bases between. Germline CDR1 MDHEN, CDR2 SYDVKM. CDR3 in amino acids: CASSFGGIRADTQYF. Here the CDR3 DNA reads TGTGCCAGCAGTTTCGGGGGAATTCGTGCAGATACGCAGTATTTT.

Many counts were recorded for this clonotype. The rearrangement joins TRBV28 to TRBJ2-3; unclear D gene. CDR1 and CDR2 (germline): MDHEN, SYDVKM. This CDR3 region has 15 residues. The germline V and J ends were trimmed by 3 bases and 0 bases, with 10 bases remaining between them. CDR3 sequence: CASSFWIGSTDTQYF. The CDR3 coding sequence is TGTGCCAGCAGTTTTTGGATTGGGAGCACAGATACGCAGTATTTT.

CDR3 coding DNA: TGTGCCAGCAGTTTAGGTGAAGGGGGCCACGAGCAGTACTTC. Its translation: CASSLGEGGHEQYF. This chain joins TRBV12-3 or TRBV12-4 and TRBJ2-7; 7 nucleotides match TRBD1. The V and J ends lost 1 base and 5 bases, in that order; junction bases with no gene match: 5. This CDR3 comprises 14 residues.

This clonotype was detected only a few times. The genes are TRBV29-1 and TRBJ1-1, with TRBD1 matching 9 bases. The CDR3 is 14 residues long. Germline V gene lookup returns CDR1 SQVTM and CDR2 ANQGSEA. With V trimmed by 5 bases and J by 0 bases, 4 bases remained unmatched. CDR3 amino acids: CSVLRTGVNTEAFF. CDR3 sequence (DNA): TGCAGCGTTCTACGGACAGGGGTGAACACTGAAGCTTTCTTT.

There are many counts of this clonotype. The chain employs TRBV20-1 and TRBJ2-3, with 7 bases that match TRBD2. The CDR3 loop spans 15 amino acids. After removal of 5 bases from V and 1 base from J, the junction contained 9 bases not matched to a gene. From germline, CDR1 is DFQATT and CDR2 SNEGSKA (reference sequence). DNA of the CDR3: TGCAGTGCTTTCGCCGAGGGAGGGGGCACAGATACGCAGTATTTT. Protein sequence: CSAFAEGGGTDTQYF.

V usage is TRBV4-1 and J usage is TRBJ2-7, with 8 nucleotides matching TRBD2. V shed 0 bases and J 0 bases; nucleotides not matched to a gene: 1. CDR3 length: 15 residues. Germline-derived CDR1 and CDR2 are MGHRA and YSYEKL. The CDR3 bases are TGCGCCAGCAGCCAAGATGGGACTAGCTCCTACGAGCAGTACTTC. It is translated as CASSQDGTSSYEQYF.

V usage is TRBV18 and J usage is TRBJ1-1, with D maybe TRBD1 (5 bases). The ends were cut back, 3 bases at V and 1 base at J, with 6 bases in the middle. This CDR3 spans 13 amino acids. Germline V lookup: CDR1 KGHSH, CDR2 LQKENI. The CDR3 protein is CASSPGGNTEAFF. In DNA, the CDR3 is TGTGCCAGCTCACCCGGGGGGAACACTGAAGCTTTCTTT.

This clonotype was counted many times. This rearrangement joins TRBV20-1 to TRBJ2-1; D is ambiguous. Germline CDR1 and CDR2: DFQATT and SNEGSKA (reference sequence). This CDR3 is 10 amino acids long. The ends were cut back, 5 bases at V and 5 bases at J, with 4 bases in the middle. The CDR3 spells CSAHDNEQFF. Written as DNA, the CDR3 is TGCAGTGCTCACGACAATGAGCAGTTCTTC.

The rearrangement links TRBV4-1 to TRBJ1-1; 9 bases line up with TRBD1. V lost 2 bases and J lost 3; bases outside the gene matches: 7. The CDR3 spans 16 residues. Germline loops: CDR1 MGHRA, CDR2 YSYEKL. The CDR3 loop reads CASSQSNRGLDTEAFF. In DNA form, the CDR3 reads TGCGCCAGCAGCCAAAGTAACAGGGGGCTTGACACTGAAGCTTTCTTT.

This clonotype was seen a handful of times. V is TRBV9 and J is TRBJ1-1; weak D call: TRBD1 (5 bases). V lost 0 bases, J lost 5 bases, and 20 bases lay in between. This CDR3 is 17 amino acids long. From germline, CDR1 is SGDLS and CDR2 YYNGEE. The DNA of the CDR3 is TGTGCCAGCAGCGTAGAAGTTGCGGGGACCTGGAGAACTGAAGCTTTCTTT. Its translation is CASSVEVAGTWRTEAFF. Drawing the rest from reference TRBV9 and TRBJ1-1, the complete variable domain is DSGVTQTPKHLITATGQRVTLRCSPRSGDLSVYWYQQSLDQGLQFLIQYYNGEERAKGNILERFSAQQFPDLHSELNLSSLELGDSALYFCASSVEVAGTWRTEAFFGQGTRLTVV.

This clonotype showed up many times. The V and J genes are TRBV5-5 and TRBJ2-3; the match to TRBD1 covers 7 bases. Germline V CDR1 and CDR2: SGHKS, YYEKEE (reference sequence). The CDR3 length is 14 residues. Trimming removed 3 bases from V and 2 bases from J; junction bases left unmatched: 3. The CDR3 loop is CASSWGQSTDTQYF. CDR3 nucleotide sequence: TGTGCCAGCAGCTGGGGACAGTCCACAGATACGCAGTATTTT.

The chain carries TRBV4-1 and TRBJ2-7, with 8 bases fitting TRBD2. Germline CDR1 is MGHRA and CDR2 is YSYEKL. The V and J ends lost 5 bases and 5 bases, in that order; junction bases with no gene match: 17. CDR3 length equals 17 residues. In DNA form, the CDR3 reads TGCGCCAGCAGCGTCAGCCAGCTAGCGGGCCTTGGTAACGAGCAGTACTTC. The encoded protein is CASSVSQLAGLGNEQYF.